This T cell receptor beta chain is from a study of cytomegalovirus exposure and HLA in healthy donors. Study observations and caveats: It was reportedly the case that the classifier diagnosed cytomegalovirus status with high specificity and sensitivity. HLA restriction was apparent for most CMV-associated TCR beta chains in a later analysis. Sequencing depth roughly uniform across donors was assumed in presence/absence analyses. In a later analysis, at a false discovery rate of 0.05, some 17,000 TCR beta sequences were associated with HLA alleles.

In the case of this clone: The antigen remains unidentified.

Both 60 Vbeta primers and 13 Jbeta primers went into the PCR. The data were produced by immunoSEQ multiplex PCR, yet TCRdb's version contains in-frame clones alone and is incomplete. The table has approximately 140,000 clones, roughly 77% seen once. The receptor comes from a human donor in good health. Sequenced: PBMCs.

Here the CDR3 reads CASSPSWTSGRTGANVLTF. DNA for the CDR3: TGCGCCAGCAGCCCCTCTTGGACTAGCGGGAGGACTGGGGCCAACGTCCTGACTTTC. The rearrangement joins TRBV4-1 to TRBJ2-6; 14 nucleotides line up with TRBD2. The V segment lost 4 bases and the J segment 2 bases; nucleotides outside the gene matches: 7. This CDR3 has 19 residues. CDR1 is MGHRA, CDR2 YSYEKL, per germline.